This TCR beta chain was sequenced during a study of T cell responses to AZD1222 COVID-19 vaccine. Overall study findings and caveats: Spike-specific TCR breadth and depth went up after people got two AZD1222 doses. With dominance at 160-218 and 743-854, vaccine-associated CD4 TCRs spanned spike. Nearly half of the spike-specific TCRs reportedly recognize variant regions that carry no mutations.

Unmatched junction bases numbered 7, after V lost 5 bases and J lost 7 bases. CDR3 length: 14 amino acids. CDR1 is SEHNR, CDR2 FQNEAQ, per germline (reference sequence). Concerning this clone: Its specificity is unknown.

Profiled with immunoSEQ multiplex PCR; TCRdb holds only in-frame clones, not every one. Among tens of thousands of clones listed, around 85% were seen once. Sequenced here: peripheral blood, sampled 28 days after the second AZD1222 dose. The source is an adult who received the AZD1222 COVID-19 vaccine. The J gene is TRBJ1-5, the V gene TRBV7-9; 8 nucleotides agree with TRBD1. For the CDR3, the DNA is TGTGCCAGCAGCCGACAGGGGAATTCCCAGCCCCAGCATTTT. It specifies CASSRQGNSQPQHF.